This TCR beta chain was found in a study of blood T cells in healthy people across ages. The germline V gene has CDR1 SEHNR and CDR2 FQNEAQ (reference sequence). V gave up 3 bases and J gave up 5 bases, with 10 bases separating them. The CDR3 sequence is 14 residues long. Next came a second PCR, run for about 7 to 12 cycles, which used a sample-barcoded 5' primer along with a J-beta primer mix. TCRdb fed the 5' RACE reads into MiXCR, producing one record per CDR3 protein. The data contain about 560,000 distinct CDR3 sequences, about a quarter of them seen just once; the ten biggest clones take up approximately 3.5%. These sequences were also reported in another study, on T cells of mothers and their children. From that study: Pairs that are related and pairs that are unrelated have TCR recombination output shaped similarly by thymic selection.

This TCR came from a boy between 2 and 10 years old in good health. The sample consisted of blood. V and J are TRBV7-9 and TRBJ2-2, with a tentative D call TRBD2 (5 bases). The CDR3 sequence: CASSFGIATGELFF. The CDR3 nucleotides are TGTGCCAGCAGCTTCGGTATAGCGACCGGGGAGCTGTTTTTT.